One and the same sample provided the 12 T cell receptor beta chains below, sequenced in a study of blood T cell repertoires in COVID-19. Clones were sequenced by immunoSEQ multiplex PCR, and TCRdb holds only the in-frame ones, with some missing. The sample records under 200,000 clones, more than 75% being singletons. Sequencing input: peripheral blood. These TCRs come from a man younger than 35 with acute or convalescent COVID-19.

The chain is built from TRBV6-5 and TRBJ2-3; unclear D gene. The germline CDR1 and CDR2 sequences are MNHEY and SVGAGI. The CDR3 spans 14 residues. V was shortened by 6 bases and J by 5 bases, with 15 bases between the two germline ends. The DNA of the CDR3 is TGTGCCAGCAGCCAAGAGTCGCCGGGAGATACGCAGTATTTT. It specifies CASSQESPGDTQYF.

This rearrangement joins TRBV27 to TRBJ2-1; 9 bases map to TRBD2. The CDR3 runs 15 residues. The J segment lost 4 bases and the V segment lost 5 bases, leaving 6 bases of the junction unmatched. CDR1 is MNHEY and CDR2 is SMNVEV in the germline V gene (reference sequence). CDR3 DNA: TGTGCCAGCAGTCCCCTAGCGGGGAGTTACAATGAGCAGTTCTTC. It specifies CASSPLAGSYNEQFF.

The V and J genes are TRBV3-1 (or the pseudogene TRBV3-2) and TRBJ2-7; a possible D gene is TRBD2 (7 bases). The CDR3 extends over 14 amino acids. V gave up 3 bases and J gave up 5 bases, with 14 bases separating them. Germline values: CDR1 LGHDT, CDR2 YNNKEL (reference sequence). CDR3 sequence (DNA): TGTGCCAGCAGCCAGTCCGGGGGGCGCGACGAGCAGTACTTC. This sequence encodes CASSQSGGRDEQYF.

The V gene is TRBV30, the J gene TRBJ2-5; 9 nucleotides agree with TRBD2. The CDR3 consists of 15 residues. J lost 5 bases, V lost 0 bases, and 7 bases had no gene match. Germline loops: CDR1 GTSNPN, CDR2 SVGIG (reference sequence). CDR3 sequence reads: CAWSVTASGVETQYF. DNA of the CDR3: TGTGCCTGGAGTGTCACGGCTAGCGGGGTGGAGACCCAGTACTTC.

The V call is TRBV6-5, the J call TRBJ1-3; D is uncertain. Germline loops: CDR1 MNHEY, CDR2 SVGAGI. The CDR3 contains 16 residues. The V end was cut by 2 bases, the J end by 1 base, with 12 bases between. CDR3 in amino acids: CASSYGLPGSGNTIYF. The CDR3 DNA sequence: TGTGCCAGCAGTTACGGCCTCCCGGGGTCTGGAAACACCATATATTTT.

This CDR3 reads CASIPGWVGANVLTF. DNA for the CDR3: TGCGCCAGCATCCCAGGTTGGGTGGGGGCCAACGTCCTGACTTTC. This chain uses TRBV10-2 with TRBJ2-6, with no clear D. In germline, CDR1 is WSHSY, CDR2 SAAADI. V gave up 7 bases and J gave up 4 bases, with 14 bases separating them. This CDR3 has 15 amino acids.

The chain joins TRBV2 to TRBJ1-1; 11 bases agree with TRBD1. The germline gives CDR1 SNHLY, CDR2 FYNNEI. J was trimmed by 2 bases and V by 0 bases; bases with no gene match: 17. This CDR3 spans 21 amino acids. The CDR3 nucleotides are TGTGCCAGCAGTGAAGCGCTCCTGGGGACAGGGGGAGCGGGGGATAACACTGAAGCTTTCTTT. This encodes CASSEALLGTGGAGDNTEAFF.

This chain joins TRBV9 and TRBJ1-5; perhaps TRBD1 as D (5 bases). The CDR3 totals 13 residues. V was shortened by 3 bases and J by 6 bases, with 10 bases between the two germline ends. Germline V CDR1 and CDR2: SGDLS, YYNGEE. CDR3 DNA: TGTGCCAGCAGCGAGGGGCCGCGTCAGCCCCAGCATTTT. Translation: CASSEGPRQPQHF. The full variable domain, completed using reference TRBV9 and TRBJ1-5, is DSGVTQTPKHLITATGQRVTLRCSPRSGDLSVYWYQQSLDQGLQFLIQYYNGEERAKGNILERFSAQQFPDLHSELNLSSLELGDSALYFCASSEGPRQPQHFGDGTRLSIL.

As to this clone: Other DNA sequences in this specimen translate into the identical CDR3. The CDR3 DNA reads TGTGCCAGCAGCCAAGGGCGGACAGATACGCAGTATTTT. It translates to CASSQGRTDTQYF. J is TRBJ2-3 and V is TRBV3-1 (or the pseudogene TRBV3-2), with D uncertain. The CDR3 covers 13 residues. Trimming pared 1 base from V and 3 bases from J, leaving 5 bases between. CDR1 and CDR2 (germline): LGHDT, YNNKEL (reference sequence).

This chain connects TRBV7-8 to TRBJ2-1; D gene unclear. Germline V gene lookup returns CDR1 SGHVS and CDR2 FQNEAQ. There are 14 residues in the CDR3. Trimming left V 5 bases short and J 7 bases short, with 15 bases between. The CDR3 loop is CASSPQAHLNEQFF. The CDR3 nucleotides are TGTGCCAGCAGCCCCCAAGCCCATTTAAATGAGCAGTTCTTC.

This chain connects TRBV7-2 to TRBJ2-7, with TRBD2 matching 7 bases. The CDR3 is made up of 15 amino acids. Trimming removed 0 bases from V and 6 bases from J; junction bases left unmatched: 8. Per the germline V gene, CDR1 is SGHTA and CDR2 is FQGNSA. The CDR3 is CASSLAPSSGGEQYF. CDR3 in DNA: TGTGCCAGCAGCTTAGCCCCGTCTAGCGGTGGCGAGCAGTACTTC. Full variable domain (rest looked up from reference TRBV7-2 and TRBJ2-7): GAGVSQSPSNKVTEKGKDVELRCDPISGHTALYWYRQSLGQGLEFLIYFQGNSAPDKSGLPSDRFSAERTGGSVSTLTIQRTQQEDSAVYLCASSLAPSSGGEQYFGPGTRLTVT.

The chain is built from TRBV24-1 and TRBJ1-2; D not resolved. CDR3 length: 13 residues. CDR1 is KGHDR, CDR2 SFDVKD, per germline. With 0 bases removed from V and 5 bases from J, the gap between germline ends came to 6 bases. DNA for the CDR3: TGTGCCACCAGTGATTTGGAGGGTTATGGCTACACCTTC. This codes for CATSDLEGYGYTF.